These 32 T cell receptor beta chains came from one sample sequenced in a study of CD8 T cells in Susac syndrome. Random hexamers were used to reverse transcribe roughly 0.5 to 1 ug of RNA. TCRdb redid the calling of the immunoSEQ multiplex PCR reads with MiXCR, one entry per CDR3 protein. This sample has 100,000 or so distinct CDR3 sequences, with just under 95% found just once. The material sequenced was CD8+ T cells from PBMCs. The source of these receptors is a human donor in good health.

This rearrangement joins TRBV6-2 or TRBV6-3 to TRBJ2-3; a weak D match, TRBD1 (5 bases). CDR3 size: 11 residues. V was pared by 7 bases and J by 10 bases, with 12 bases between. Germline values: CDR1 MNHEY, CDR2 SVGEGT. CDR3 sequence (DNA): TGTGCCAGCACCCATGTAGGGGCGCAGTATTTT. It specifies CASTHVGAQYF.

CDR3 protein: CASSQGVGAGTGELFF. Written as DNA, the CDR3 is TGCGCCAGCAGCCAAGGGGTCGGGGCCGGCACCGGGGAGCTGTTTTTT. The chain is built from TRBV4-3 and TRBJ2-2; possibly TRBD1 or TRBD2 for D (5 bases each). Germline values: CDR1 LGHNA, CDR2 YSLEER. V shed 1 base and J shed 4 bases, with 13 bases lying between them. This CDR3 is built from 16 residues.

This clonotype was observed once. The gene calls are TRBV7-2 and TRBJ2-1; perhaps TRBD2 as D (7 bases). V was pared by 7 bases and J by 10 bases, with 20 bases between. Germline CDR1 SGHTA, CDR2 FQGNSA. There are 14 residues in the CDR3. The CDR3 region is CASIQRGGRGEQFF. The CDR3 DNA reads TGTGCCAGCATCCAAAGGGGGGGACGAGGAGAGCAGTTCTTC.

J is TRBJ2-7 and V is TRBV12-3 or TRBV12-4; D not certain. The CDR3 totals 13 residues. Trimming took off 2 bases at V and 3 bases at J, with 8 bases between the two ends. CDR3 DNA sequence: TGTGCCAGCAGTTTAAGCGTACTCTACGAGCAGTACTTC. This encodes CASSLSVLYEQYF.

The DNA of the CDR3 is TGTGCCAGCAGCGTAGGGGGGCGCGAGCAGTACTTC. As protein: CASSVGGREQYF. The chain has TRBV9 and TRBJ2-7, with a tentative D call TRBD1 (6 bases). V lost 0 bases, J lost 6 bases, and 7 bases lay in between. There are 12 residues in the CDR3. Germline assignment: CDR1 SGDLS and CDR2 YYNGEE.

This clonotype was recorded once. The chain recombines TRBV20-1 with TRBJ2-3; weak D call: TRBD1 (6 bases). The V gene lost 6 bases and the J gene lost 0 bases, with 16 bases spanning the gap. This CDR3 region has 15 residues. Germline V lookup: CDR1 DFQATT, CDR2 SNEGSKA (reference sequence). DNA for the CDR3: TGCAGTGCCCTCCTAGGGGGTTCTAGCACAGATACGCAGTATTTT. This encodes CSALLGGSSTDTQYF.

This rearrangement joins TRBV2 to TRBJ2-5, with D unresolved. The V gene's germline CDR1 is SNHLY and CDR2 FYNNEI. The CDR3 is 13 residues long. V was clipped by 4 bases and J by 2 bases, with 8 bases between them. The CDR3 reads CASSVRQQETQYF. The CDR3 region has the DNA TGTGCCAGCAGTGTCAGGCAGCAAGAGACCCAGTACTTC.

Written as DNA, the CDR3 is TGTGCCTGGAGCTTCCAAGCCTCTAACTATGGCTACACCTTC. Translating it yields CAWSFQASNYGYTF. V is TRBV30 and J is TRBJ1-2, with no clear D. This CDR3 is built from 14 residues. V gave up 3 bases and J gave up 0 bases, with 11 bases separating them. Germline-derived CDR1 and CDR2 are GTSNPN and SVGIG (reference sequence).

This rearrangement joins TRBV14 to TRBJ2-1; 9 bases are a match to TRBD1. V was clipped by 1 base and J by 10 bases; unmatched bases: 5. CDR1 and CDR2 (germline): SGHDN, FVKESK. This CDR3 region has 14 residues. The CDR3 is CASSQATGGGEQFF. CDR3 in DNA: TGTGCCAGCAGCCAAGCAACAGGGGGCGGAGAGCAGTTCTTC.

The rearrangement uses TRBV12-3 or TRBV12-4 and TRBJ2-3; the D gene could be TRBD1 or TRBD2 (5 bases each). The CDR3 contains 14 residues. V was cut by 8 bases and J by 4 bases, with 16 bases left in between. The DNA for the CDR3 is TGTGCCAGCTGCCGGGACCTTCGGGCAGATACGCAGTATTTT. Its translation: CASCRDLRADTQYF.

V usage is TRBV19 and J usage is TRBJ2-1, with D uncertain. The V gene lost 5 bases and the J gene lost 7 bases, with 12 bases spanning the gap. Germline V gives CDR1 LNHDA, CDR2 SQIVND (reference sequence). This CDR3 is built from 13 residues. CDR3 DNA sequence: TGTGCCAGTAGTCGGTCCACCATTAATGAGCAGTTCTTC. It translates to CASSRSTINEQFF. Looking up the rest from reference TRBV19 and TRBJ2-1 gives the full variable domain: DGGITQSPKYLFRKEGQNVTLSCEQNLNHDAMYWYRQDPGQGLRLIYYSQIVNDFQKGDIAEGYSVSREKKESFPLTVTSAQKNPTAFYLCASSRSTINEQFFGPGTRLTVL.

This chain joins TRBV10-3 and TRBJ1-5; D remains unclear. Per germline, CDR1 ENHRY and CDR2 SYGVKD. The CDR3 covers 13 residues. With 4 bases removed from V and 0 bases from J, the gap between germline ends came to 4 bases. CDR3 protein: CAISGNSNQPQHF. The CDR3 nucleotides read TGTGCCATCAGTGGGAATAGCAATCAGCCCCAGCATTTT.

The chain combines TRBV7-9 with TRBJ1-4; no clear D gene. The germline CDR1 and CDR2 sequences are SEHNR and FQNEAQ (reference sequence). The CDR3 has 17 residues. With 2 bases removed from V and 4 bases from J, the gap between germline ends came to 17 bases. CDR3 region: CASSLWGKTPINEKLFF. The CDR3 DNA reads as TGTGCCAGCAGCTTATGGGGAAAAACGCCGATTAATGAAAAACTGTTTTTT.

This CDR3 is CASSIPAGVGEQFF. Written as DNA, the CDR3 is TGTGCCAGTAGTATACCGGCGGGAGTAGGTGAGCAGTTCTTC. This chain uses TRBV19 with TRBJ2-1; 7 bases match TRBD2. The junction had 7 bases not matched to a gene; V was cut back by 2 bases and J by 9 bases. CDR1 and CDR2 (germline): LNHDA, SQIVND (reference sequence). CDR3 length: 14 amino acids.

The CDR3 here is CASSSTGEETQYF. In DNA form, the CDR3 reads TGTGCCAGCAGCAGTACAGGGGAGGAGACCCAGTACTTC. V usage is TRBV7-9 and J usage is TRBJ2-5; TRBD1 agrees at 7 bases. Germline trimming cut 5 bases from V and 5 bases from J; bases unmatched to any gene: 5. Germline V gene sequence: CDR1 SEHNR, CDR2 FQNEAQ (reference sequence). The CDR3 consists of 13 residues.

V usage is TRBV18 and J usage is TRBJ2-1, with D perhaps matching TRBD1 (5 bases). Trimming shortened V by 3 bases and J by 10 bases, and 13 bases separated the two germline ends. CDR1 and CDR2 from the germline V gene are KGHSH and LQKENI. CDR3 length: 13 amino acids. Written as DNA, the CDR3 is TGTGCCAGCTCACCGGGGCAGATCGGGGAGCAGTTCTTC. Amino acid sequence: CASSPGQIGEQFF.

The rearrangement uses TRBV20-1 and TRBJ2-2, with no clear D. The CDR3 runs 12 residues. Germline V gives CDR1 DFQATT, CDR2 SNEGSKA (reference sequence). V dropped 6 bases and J dropped 0 bases, with 5 bases sitting between them. The CDR3 sequence is CSATPNTGELFF. CDR3 sequence (DNA): TGCAGTGCCACGCCGAACACCGGGGAGCTGTTTTTT.

CDR3 bases: TGCAGCGTTGAAGTTACTTTGGACAATGAGCAGTTCTTC. It is translated as CSVEVTLDNEQFF. The V gene is TRBV29-1, the J gene TRBJ2-1; D is uncertain. The CDR3 has 13 amino acids. CDR1 is SQVTM, CDR2 ANQGSEA, per germline. V lost 1 base, J lost 5 bases, and 9 bases lay in between.

V usage is TRBV20-1 and J usage is TRBJ2-7; TRBD2 matches at 8 bases. Trimming cost V 1 base and J 4 bases; bases outside gene matches: 6. This CDR3 is built from 14 residues. Germline assignment: CDR1 DFQATT and CDR2 SNEGSKA (reference sequence). The CDR3: CSARGTSFIYEQYF. DNA for the CDR3: TGCAGTGCTAGAGGGACTAGCTTCATATACGAGCAGTACTTC.

J is TRBJ1-2 and V is TRBV27; the D is unclear. The CDR3 length is 13 residues. Germline V gene lookup returns CDR1 MNHEY and CDR2 SMNVEV (reference sequence). V lost 3 bases and J 2 bases, leaving 7 bases between the germline ends. For the CDR3, the DNA is TGTGCCAGCAGTTTCCGTGTCAACTATGGCTACACCTTC. Encoded protein: CASSFRVNYGYTF.

This sequence joins TRBV5-4 and TRBJ2-7; the match to TRBD1 covers 9 bases. After removal of 6 bases from V and 3 bases from J, the junction contained 4 bases not matched to a gene. Per the germline V gene, CDR1 is SGHNT and CDR2 is YYREEE (reference sequence). The CDR3 extends over 13 amino acids. DNA for the CDR3: TGTGCCAGCACGGGACAGGGAAGCTACGAGCAGTACTTC. It yields the protein CASTGQGSYEQYF.

The chain has TRBV4-2 and TRBJ2-5; D possibly corresponds to TRBD2 (5 bases). CDR3 length: 15 amino acids. Deletions cut 0 bases from V and 7 bases from J, with 15 bases between. Germline values: CDR1 LGHNA, CDR2 YNFKEQ. CDR3 protein: CASSQDEGTERTQYF. The CDR3 DNA is TGTGCCAGCAGCCAAGATGAGGGTACCGAGCGGACCCAGTACTTC.

This rearrangement joins TRBV29-1 to TRBJ2-1; D possibly corresponds to TRBD1 (5 bases). V lost 8 bases and J lost 0, with 20 bases in between. The CDR3 spans 16 residues. Germline CDR1 SQVTM, CDR2 ANQGSEA. The CDR3 region has the DNA TGCAGCACCCTGGCAAGACAGATGAGCTCCTACAATGAGCAGTTCTTC. Protein sequence: CSTLARQMSSYNEQFF.

The V gene is TRBV13, the J gene TRBJ2-3; no clear D. This CDR3 has 12 amino acids. Trimming cost V 7 bases and J 4 bases, with 9 bases left between them. From germline, CDR1 is PRHDT and CDR2 FYEKMQ (reference sequence). The chain's CDR3 is CASTDEADTQYF. The CDR3, as DNA: TGTGCCAGCACCGACGAAGCAGATACGCAGTATTTT.

The chain links TRBV7-2 to TRBJ2-2, with D tentatively TRBD1 (5 bases). Looked up from germline, CDR1 is SGHTA and CDR2 is FQGNSA. The CDR3 sequence is 15 residues long. The ends were cut back, 5 bases at V and 5 bases at J, with 15 bases in the middle. In DNA form, the CDR3 reads TGTGCCAGCAGCCTCCTCGCAGGGTTAACCGGGGAGCTGTTTTTT. It translates to CASSLLAGLTGELFF.

This sequence joins TRBV6-5 and TRBJ2-7; D may be TRBD1 or TRBD2 (5 bases each). Germline V gene data show CDR1 as MNHEY and CDR2 as SVGAGI. The V gene lost 6 bases and the J gene lost 10 bases, with 16 bases spanning the gap. The CDR3 sequence is 12 residues long. This CDR3 reads CASSPNLRDQYF. As DNA, the CDR3 is TGTGCCAGCAGCCCAAATCTCAGGGACCAGTACTTC.

In DNA form, the CDR3 reads TGTGCCAGCAGCTTACCCGGGACAGCGGAAAACACCATATATTTT. Amino acids: CASSLPGTAENTIYF. V and J are TRBV7-2 and TRBJ1-3; 7 bases are shared with TRBD1. The CDR3 contains 15 residues. V shed 2 bases and J 6 bases; nucleotides not matched to a gene: 7. Germline V gene lookup returns CDR1 SGHTA and CDR2 FQGNSA. The full variable domain, rest sourced from reference TRBV7-2 and TRBJ1-3, is GAGVSQSPSNKVTEKGKDVELRCDPISGHTALYWYRQSLGQGLEFLIYFQGNSAPDKSGLPSDRFSAERTGGSVSTLTIQRTQQEDSAVYLCASSLPGTAENTIYFGEGSWLTVV.

The genes are TRBV6-5 and TRBJ2-7; D perhaps matches TRBD1 (6 bases). CDR1 is MNHEY and CDR2 is SVGAGI in the germline V gene. V shed 4 bases and J shed 5 bases, with 15 bases lying between them. The CDR3 loop spans 14 amino acids. Here the CDR3 reads CASSSTGSSDEQYF. CDR3 in DNA: TGTGCCAGCAGTTCTACAGGGTCCTCAGACGAGCAGTACTTC.

V gene TRBV7-2 combines with J gene TRBJ1-2; TRBD1 is a possible D gene (6 bases). The V gene's germline CDR1 is SGHTA and CDR2 FQGNSA. The CDR3 consists of 14 residues. Trimming shortened V by 3 bases and J by 3 bases, and 11 bases separated the two germline ends. CDR3 bases: TGTGCCAGCAGCTTGGGCGGGGGGCACTATGGCTACACCTTC. Encoded protein: CASSLGGGHYGYTF. Looking up the rest from reference TRBV7-2 and TRBJ1-2 gives the full variable domain: GAGVSQSPSNKVTEKGKDVELRCDPISGHTALYWYRQSLGQGLEFLIYFQGNSAPDKSGLPSDRFSAERTGGSVSTLTIQRTQQEDSAVYLCASSLGGGHYGYTFGSGTRLTVV.

The CDR3 nucleotides read TGCAGTGCTAGAGGCTTCGGGACAGGGGACACCGGGGAGCTGTTTTTT. Residues: CSARGFGTGDTGELFF. The chain links TRBV20-1 to TRBJ2-2; TRBD1 aligns across 10 bases. The germline gives CDR1 DFQATT, CDR2 SNEGSKA (reference sequence). CDR3 size: 16 residues. V lost 1 base and J lost 3; bases outside the gene matches: 5.

This chain joins TRBV25-1 and TRBJ1-2; TRBD1 is a possible D gene (6 bases). This CDR3 spans 13 amino acids. The germline V and J ends were trimmed by 6 bases and 9 bases, with 17 bases remaining between them. CDR1 is MGHDK and CDR2 is SYGVNS in the germline V gene. Here the CDR3 DNA reads TGTGCCAGCAGGGGTGTGGGACAAAGGAGCTACACCTTC. This sequence encodes CASRGVGQRSYTF.

The V call is TRBV4-3, the J call TRBJ1-1; D remains unclear. The CDR3 contains 16 residues. Germline CDR1 LGHNA, CDR2 YSLEER. V was shortened by 3 bases and J by 5 bases, with 19 bases between the two germline ends. The CDR3, as DNA: TGCGCCAGCAGCCACGGCGCGGGTTCTCAGAGGACTGAAGCTTTCTTT. Protein product: CASSHGAGSQRTEAFF.